Described below is a single T cell receptor beta chain sequence and its context. Its specificity is not known. Unique molecular identifiers were incorporated when the TCRbeta library was constructed. TCRdb recomputed calls from the PCR reads with MiXCR, one row per CDR3 protein. The data hold hundreds of thousands of distinct CDR3 sequences, with 13% observed a single time. CDR3 size: 19 residues. The germline gives CDR1 MNHEY, CDR2 SVGEGT. The ends were cut back, 4 bases at V and 0 bases at J, with 22 bases in the middle. The sample is drawn from a study of T-cell reconstitution after alpha-beta-depleted transplantation in children. General observations from the study: Recipient T cells and thymic progenitors that survived were the source of the high TCRbeta diversity seen at day 60 in some patients. Approximately two months post-transplant, alpha-beta T cells reportedly originated from several hundred expanded graft clones. After one year, T-cell counts and TCRbeta diversity mostly came from new T cells.

V gene TRBV6-2 or TRBV6-3 combines with J gene TRBJ2-4, with D possibly TRBD1 on 5 matching bases. Sequenced material: PBMCs, mostly from graft donor cells, taken 360 days after TCRalphabeta/CD19-depleted stem cell transplant. This clonotype was sampled from a male patient younger than 18 who had a stem cell transplant for acute myeloid leukemia, so the T cells may come from the graft donor. The CDR3 spells CASSSRVRVEPIAKNIQYF. CDR3 DNA sequence: TGTGCCAGCAGTTCTCGCGTCAGGGTGGAACCCATAGCCAAAAACATTCAGTACTTC.